This passage covers 32 T cell receptor beta chains from one sample sequenced in a study of T cells in Graves' hyperthyroidism and ophthalmopathy (dated by TCRdb to the late 2010s). The method was multiplex PCR. Sequencing took place on an Illumina HiSeq 2000. The TCR beta CDR3 regions were amplified from RNA transcripts. For the first round of RT-PCR on the TCR CDR3, the HTBI primer set was used together with the Qiagen OneStep RT-PCR kit. Clones were called with MiXCR by TCRdb after fastp trimmed the public reads at Q25, and only in-frame beta chains were retained. CDR3 protein sequences are deduplicated, and each keeps its most common genes and DNA. The sample records some 490,000 distinct CDR3 sequences, approximately 16% of which are singletons. Around 32% of the sample lies in the top ten. Material: blood. Every receptor here comes from a woman aged 30 to 39 with Graves' ophthalmopathy.

This clonotype was found many times. The J gene is TRBJ2-3, the V gene TRBV27, with D unresolved. The CDR3 totals 13 residues. Trimming removed 0 bases from V and 6 bases from J, with 7 bases in between. From germline, CDR1 is MNHEY and CDR2 SMNVEV (reference sequence). This chain's CDR3 is CASSLSVPDTQYF. The CDR3 DNA sequence: TGTGCCAGCAGTTTATCTGTCCCCGATACGCAGTATTTT.

The sample holds many counts of this clonotype. One end of the junction is discordant with germline, which a read error may explain. V gene TRBV5-1 combines with J gene TRBJ1-4; D gene ambiguous. The CDR3 covers 14 residues. Germline values: CDR1 SGHRS, CDR2 YFSETQ. The CDR3 here is CASSLGATNEKLFF. CDR3 nucleotides: TGTGCCAGCAGTTTGGGCGCAACTAATGAAAAACTGTTTTTT.

This chain joins TRBV6-1 and TRBJ2-7; 12 bases map to TRBD1. This CDR3 comprises 21 residues. CDR1 and CDR2 (germline): MNHNS, SASEGT. J was trimmed by 6 bases and V by 3 bases; bases with no gene match: 24. This chain's CDR3 is CASSESFRWDRGPVISGEQYF. The CDR3 nucleotides read TGTGCCAGCAGTGAGTCGTTTAGGTGGGACAGGGGGCCCGTAATCTCCGGCGAGCAGTACTTC.

There are many counts of this clonotype. The chain employs TRBV11-2 and TRBJ2-3; 7 nucleotides match TRBD2. The germline V gene encodes CDR1 SGHAT and CDR2 FQNNGV. V dropped 2 bases and J dropped 4; count of bases not matched to a gene: 12. The CDR3 extends over 17 amino acids. CDR3 loop: CASSLHTGTMIPDTQYF. CDR3 sequence (DNA): TGTGCCAGCAGCTTACATACCGGGACTATGATCCCAGATACGCAGTATTTT.

This clonotype was seen many times. V usage is TRBV2 and J usage is TRBJ2-4; TRBD1 matches at 8 bases. With 1 base clipped from V and 8 bases from J, the junction kept 7 bases outside the gene matches. The germline V gene has CDR1 SNHLY and CDR2 FYNNEI. CDR3 length equals 15 residues. The CDR3 DNA reads as TGTGCCAGCAGTGAAGGGGGGAGGACAGGGTACATTCAGTACTTC. It codes for CASSEGGRTGYIQYF.

The genes are TRBV3-1 and TRBJ2-2; 7 bases fit TRBD2. There are 16 residues in the CDR3. After removal of 2 bases from V and 0 bases from J, the junction contained 3 bases not matched to a gene. Germline V gene data show CDR1 as LGHDT and CDR2 as YNNKEL (reference sequence). The CDR3 DNA sequence: TGTGCCAGCAGCCAATACCTAGCGGCGAACACCGGGGAGCTGTTTTTT. This translates into CASSQYLAANTGELFF. The entire variable domain, with the rest obtained from reference TRBV3-1 and TRBJ2-2, is as follows: DTAVSQTPKYLVTQMGNDKSIKCEQNLGHDTMYWYKQDSKKFLKIMFSYNNKELIINETVPNRFSPKSPDKAHLNLHINSLELGDSAVYFCASSQYLAANTGELFFGEGSRLTVL.

This chain connects TRBV15 to TRBJ2-5, with 7 bases lining up with TRBD2. This CDR3 has 14 amino acids. Per the germline V gene, CDR1 is LNHNV and CDR2 is YYDKDF (reference sequence). The ends lost 0 bases at V and 5 bases at J; junction bases unmatched: 3. CDR3 in DNA: TGTGCCACCAGCAGAGATCCCGGGAGGGAGACCCAGTACTTC. Amino acid sequence: CATSRDPGRETQYF.

This clonotype occurred many times. The chain combines TRBV2 with TRBJ1-6; the D is unclear. The CDR3 spans 13 residues. CDR1 and CDR2 (germline): SNHLY, FYNNEI. The V and J ends lost 7 bases and 4 bases respectively, with 8 bases between them. The CDR3 DNA reads TGTGCCAGCATCGGCGTTTATAATTCACCCCTCCACTTT. Residues: CASIGVYNSPLHF.

This clonotype showed up many times. This sequence joins TRBV7-2 and TRBJ1-2; maybe TRBD1 (6 bases). The CDR3 runs 13 residues. Germline values: CDR1 SGHTA, CDR2 FQGNSA. Trimming took off 3 bases at V and 6 bases at J, with 11 bases between the two ends. The CDR3 loop reads CASSFITGNGYTF. DNA for the CDR3: TGTGCCAGCAGCTTCATAACAGGGAATGGCTACACCTTC.

This clonotype was observed many times. The V call is TRBV28, the J call TRBJ1-5, with a tentative D call TRBD1 (6 bases). There are 13 residues in the CDR3. The ends were cut back, 6 bases at V and 5 bases at J, with 11 bases in the middle. Germline assignment: CDR1 MDHEN and CDR2 SYDVKM. CDR3 DNA: TGTGCCAGCAGACGACAGGAGGATCAGCCCCAGCATTTT. This translates into CASRRQEDQPQHF.

In this sample, this clonotype turned up once. This may be a read error: a much more frequent sequence differs by one nucleotide. The J gene is TRBJ2-1, the V gene TRBV12-3 or TRBV12-4; 10 nucleotides line up with TRBD1. This CDR3 spans 15 amino acids. Written as DNA, the CDR3 is TGTGCCAGCAGTTTAAGGACAGGGGGTAAGAATGAGCAGCTCTTC. Its protein is CASSLRTGGKNEQLF.

In its sample, this clonotype was seen a few times. This chain uses TRBV7-2 with TRBJ1-2; TRBD1 matches at 7 bases. The CDR3 loop spans 13 amino acids. V shed 6 bases and J 7 bases; nucleotides not matched to a gene: 8. Germline V lookup: CDR1 SGHTA, CDR2 FQGNSA. Here the CDR3 reads CASREQGTGGYTF. Written as DNA, the CDR3 is TGTGCCAGCAGGGAACAGGGGACGGGTGGCTACACCTTC.

This clonotype was seen repeatedly, ten times or more. The chain joins TRBV7-8 to TRBJ2-7, with TRBD1 identical over 8 bases. The CDR3 has 13 amino acids. J was trimmed by 4 bases and V by 4 bases; bases with no gene match: 3. CDR1 SGHVS and CDR2 FQNEAQ come from the germline V gene. CDR3 coding DNA: TGTGCCAGCAGCTCGGGACAGGATTACGAGCAGTACTTC. This encodes CASSSGQDYEQYF.

In this sample, this clonotype turned up many times. The chain joins TRBV7-2 to TRBJ2-1; 10 nucleotides align to TRBD2. The germline CDR1 and CDR2 sequences are SGHTA and FQGNSA. The CDR3 consists of 16 residues. V shed 1 base, J shed 6 bases, and the junction held 6 bases outside the gene matches. The CDR3 is CASSLEASGGVNEQFF. The DNA for the CDR3 is TGTGCCAGCAGCTTAGAAGCTAGCGGGGGTGTCAATGAGCAGTTCTTC.

The chain has TRBV12-3 or TRBV12-4 and TRBJ2-1; 10 bases agree with TRBD2. The CDR3 has 19 residues. With 6 bases clipped from V and 9 bases from J, the junction kept 23 bases outside the gene matches. The CDR3 DNA reads as TGTGCCAGCAGCCACTACGGGCTAGCGGGAGAGAAGCGGATAGGTGAGCAGTTCTTC. Translated, it gives CASSHYGLAGEKRIGEQFF.

The chain uses TRBV28 and TRBJ2-1, with 11 bases aligning to TRBD2. V lost 6 bases, J lost 9 bases, and 7 bases stayed unmatched. The CDR3 is 14 amino acids. Germline V gene data show CDR1 as MDHEN and CDR2 as SYDVKM. This chain's CDR3 is CASSQTSGNTEQFF. DNA of the CDR3: TGTGCCAGCAGCCAGACTAGCGGGAATACTGAGCAGTTCTTC.

In its sample, this clonotype was seen many times. The chain carries TRBV30 and TRBJ1-4; D is unclear. The CDR3 is 13 residues long. Germline V CDR1 and CDR2: GTSNPN, SVGIG (reference sequence). V lost 0 bases, J lost 6 bases, and 8 bases lay in between. The CDR3 DNA sequence: TGTGCCTGGAGTGTAAGAGCGGATGAAAAACTGTTTTTT. The encoded protein is CAWSVRADEKLFF. The full variable domain, in which reference TRBV30 and TRBJ1-4 provide the parts outside the CDR3, is SQTIHQWPATLVQPVGSPLSLECTVEGTSNPNLYWYRQAAGRGLQLLFYSVGIGQISSEVPQNLSASRPQDRQFILSSKKLLLSDSGFYLCAWSVRADEKLFFGSGTQLSVL.

The rearrangement uses TRBV11-2 and TRBJ2-3; 12 bases line up with TRBD2. The CDR3 loop spans 17 amino acids. V lost 5 bases and J lost 1; bases outside the gene matches: 7. Germline V gene sequence: CDR1 SGHAT, CDR2 FQNNGV. The CDR3 region has the DNA TGTGCCAGCAGCATAAGGACTAGCGGGATCGGCACAGATACGCAGTATTTT. This gives the protein CASSIRTSGIGTDTQYF.

The rearrangement joins TRBV10-3 to TRBJ2-7, with 8 bases lining up with TRBD2. This CDR3 is built from 13 residues. CDR1 and CDR2 from the germline V gene are ENHRY and SYGVKD. V lost 6 bases, J lost 3 bases, and 4 bases stayed unmatched. CDR3 protein: CAIRNGRDYEQYF. For the CDR3, the DNA is TGTGCCATCAGGAACGGGAGGGACTACGAGCAGTACTTC.

The chain employs TRBV5-5 and TRBJ2-3, with D possibly being TRBD2 (6 bases). Germline CDR1 and CDR2: SGHKS and YYEKEE (reference sequence). This CDR3 is 14 amino acids long. Trimming removed 3 bases from V and 5 bases from J, with 13 bases in between. CDR3 DNA sequence: TGTGCCAGCAGCTCAATAGCCGGGGGAGATACGCAGTATTTT. It translates to CASSSIAGGDTQYF.

This clonotype was detected many times. The V call is TRBV28, the J call TRBJ1-2, with TRBD1 matching over 9 bases. Germline CDR1 and CDR2: MDHEN and SYDVKM. The CDR3 is 14 amino acids. The V segment lost 6 bases and the J segment 5 bases; nucleotides outside the gene matches: 7. Here the CDR3 DNA reads TGTGCCAGCAGAAAACAGGGGGCGAGATATGGCTACACCTTC. It specifies CASRKQGARYGYTF.

The chain uses TRBV6-2 or TRBV6-3 and TRBJ1-5; D gene uncertain. The CDR3 contains 14 residues. The germline V gene has CDR1 MNHEY and CDR2 SVGEGT. V was pared by 2 bases and J by 7 bases, with 12 bases between. In DNA, the CDR3 is TGTGCCAGCAGTTACGCAGAGGCCGGGCAGCCCCAGCATTTT. Translating gives CASSYAEAGQPQHF.

This clonotype appeared a few times. This sequence joins TRBV19 and TRBJ1-5; TRBD1 agrees at 8 bases. The CDR3 is 12 residues long. With V trimmed by 8 bases and J by 7 bases, 4 bases remained unmatched. Germline V gene data show CDR1 as LNHDA and CDR2 as SQIVND (reference sequence). The CDR3 DNA reads as TGTGCCAGTCAGGGGGCCAAGCAGCCCCAGCATTTT. This encodes CASQGAKQPQHF.

Regarding this clonotype: A read error may explain this, as a much larger clone is one base away. V is TRBV7-2 and J is TRBJ2-7; D is uncertain. The length of the CDR3 is 14 residues. V lost 1 base to trimming and J lost 2 bases, with 9 bases between them. Germline V gene data show CDR1 as SGHTA and CDR2 as FQGNSA. The CDR3 sequence is CASSLVGPTYEQYF. The CDR3 DNA sequence: TGTGCCAGCAGCTTAGTCGGACCGACCTACGAGCAGTACTTC.

This clonotype was detected many times. V and J are TRBV7-9 and TRBJ1-5, with 11 bases matching TRBD1. CDR1 and CDR2 from the germline V gene are SEHNR and FQNEAQ (reference sequence). The CDR3 is 18 amino acids. J gave up 5 bases and V 2 bases, and 11 bases lay outside the gene matches. CDR3 residues: CASSLSRTGGFRDQPQHF. In nucleotides, the CDR3 is TGTGCCAGCAGCTTAAGTAGGACAGGGGGCTTTCGGGATCAGCCCCAGCATTTT.

The rearrangement joins TRBV5-1 to TRBJ2-7, with 9 nucleotides matching TRBD1. The junction had 7 bases not matched to a gene; V was cut back by 6 bases and J by 3 bases. This CDR3 spans 14 amino acids. Germline V CDR1 and CDR2: SGHRS, YFSETQ. Here the CDR3 reads CASNQGQGDYEQYF. CDR3 sequence (DNA): TGCGCCAGCAACCAGGGACAGGGAGACTACGAGCAGTACTTC. Full variable domain (remainder filled in from reference TRBV5-1 and TRBJ2-7): KAGVTQTPRYLIKTRGQQVTLSCSPISGHRSVSWYQQTPGQGLQFLFEYFSETQRNKGNFPGRFSGRQFSNSRSEMNVSTLELGDSALYLCASNQGQGDYEQYFGPGTRLTVT.

This clonotype turned up a few times. The genes are TRBV6-1 and TRBJ1-1; D gene ambiguous. Germline V gene lookup returns CDR1 MNHNS and CDR2 SASEGT. The CDR3 consists of 13 residues. Trimming left V 7 bases short and J 3 bases short, with 12 bases between. CDR3 DNA: TGTGCCAGCAAGGCCAGCGGGGACACTGAAGCTTTCTTT. Amino acids: CASKASGDTEAFF.

The chain recombines TRBV7-9 with TRBJ1-2; D gene uncertain. This CDR3 is 15 amino acids long. V was shortened by 0 bases and J by 2 bases, with 10 bases between the two germline ends. Germline lookup yields CDR1 SEHNR and CDR2 FQNEAQ (reference sequence). DNA for the CDR3: TGTGCCAGCAGCTTAGCCGCCCAGAGGAACTATGGCTACACCTTC. This codes for CASSLAAQRNYGYTF.

This clonotype was observed at least ten times. The gene calls are TRBV12-3 or TRBV12-4 and TRBJ1-5; a weak D match, TRBD1 (5 bases). The CDR3 is made up of 15 amino acids. The V and J ends lost 4 bases and 5 bases respectively, with 15 bases between them. The CDR3 coding sequence is TGTGCCAGCAGTTGGGGGGGAAGAGACGATCAGCCCCAGCATTTT. It codes for CASSWGGRDDQPQHF.

At least ten counts were recorded for this clonotype. V gene TRBV4-3 combines with J gene TRBJ2-1, with 7 bases lining up with TRBD2. Trimming took 4 bases from V and 7 from J; bases not matched to a gene: 10. The CDR3 is made up of 15 amino acids. Germline V gene sequence: CDR1 LGHNA, CDR2 YSLEER. The CDR3 DNA follows: TGCGCCAGCAGCCGCGGCAAGACTAGCTATAATGAGCAGTTCTTC. Residues: CASSRGKTSYNEQFF.

The chain combines TRBV9 with TRBJ2-7; D remains ambiguous. With 2 bases removed from V and 3 bases from J, the gap between germline ends came to 12 bases. Per germline, CDR1 SGDLS and CDR2 YYNGEE. This CDR3 has 14 amino acids. This CDR3 reads CASSVGSWDYEQYF. The DNA of the CDR3 is TGTGCCAGCAGCGTTGGCTCCTGGGACTACGAGCAGTACTTC.

This clonotype was picked up one time. The CDR3 nucleotides read TGTGCCAGCAGTTTGTGGGGTAGGCAAGAGACCCAGTACTTC. It specifies CASSLWGRQETQYF. This chain links TRBV27 with TRBJ2-5; D is undetermined. The CDR3 spans 14 residues. Deletions cut 3 bases from V and 2 bases from J, with 10 bases between. Germline V lookup: CDR1 MNHEY, CDR2 SMNVEV (reference sequence).